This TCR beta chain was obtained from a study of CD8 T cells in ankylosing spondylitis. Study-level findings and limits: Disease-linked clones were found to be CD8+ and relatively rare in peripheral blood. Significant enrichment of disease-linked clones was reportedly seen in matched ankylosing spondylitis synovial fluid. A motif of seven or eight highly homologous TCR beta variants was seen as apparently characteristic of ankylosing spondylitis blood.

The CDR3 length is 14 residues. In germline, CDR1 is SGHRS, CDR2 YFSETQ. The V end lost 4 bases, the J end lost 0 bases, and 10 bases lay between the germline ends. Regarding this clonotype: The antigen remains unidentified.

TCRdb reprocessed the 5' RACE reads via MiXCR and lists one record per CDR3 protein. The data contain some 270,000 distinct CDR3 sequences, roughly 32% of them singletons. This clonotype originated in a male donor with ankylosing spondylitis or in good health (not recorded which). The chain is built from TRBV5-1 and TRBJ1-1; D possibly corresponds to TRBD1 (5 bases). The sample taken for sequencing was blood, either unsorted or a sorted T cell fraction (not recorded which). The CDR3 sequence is CASSHDSLNTEAFF. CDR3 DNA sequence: TGCGCCAGCAGCCACGACAGTCTGAACACTGAAGCTTTCTTT.